The present T cell receptor (beta chain) was sequenced within a study of cytomegalovirus exposure and HLA in healthy donors. The wider study: Inside one of the first data releases sat roughly 80 million unique TCRs taken from HLA-typed donors.

V shed 3 bases, J shed 3 bases, and the junction held 6 bases outside the gene matches. This CDR3 has 15 amino acids. Germline-derived CDR1 and CDR2 are SEHNR and FQNEAQ (reference sequence). Study-wide points: A missense variant in DCLRE1C was later tied to TCR beta V- and J-gene trimming. In a later analysis, approximately 18,000 TCR beta sequences were associated with HLA alleles at 0.05 false discovery rate. Among TCR beta chains, those listed as cytomegalovirus-associated numbered 164.

Regarding this clone: Its specificity is unknown.

The PCR used 60 Vbeta and 13 Jbeta primers. The data were produced by immunoSEQ multiplex PCR, yet TCRdb's version contains in-frame clones alone and is incomplete. The sample shows 70,000 to 95,000 clones, approximately 80% of them seen only once. The clonotype originates from a man aged 25 to 40 in good health and CMV-seropositive. The chain couples TRBV7-9 to TRBJ1-1; TRBD1 agrees at 8 bases. Sequencing input: PBMCs. The CDR3 DNA reads as TGTGCCAGCAGCTTCGAATGGGGACAGGACACTGAAGCTTTCTTT. This translates into CASSFEWGQDTEAFF. Filled out from reference TRBV7-9 and TRBJ1-1, the complete variable domain reads DTGVSQNPRHKITKRGQNVTFRCDPISEHNRLYWYRQTLGQGPEFLTYFQNEAQLEKSRLLSDRFSAERPKGSFSTLEIQRTEQGDSAMYLCASSFEWGQDTEAFFGQGTRLTVV.